This TCR beta chain was sequenced in a study of CD8+CD57+ T cells in acquired aplastic anemia. Study conclusions and caveats: There were twenty-nine CD8+ CDR3 sequences that occurred in both patients and controls.

The template used for profiling TCR beta VDJ and CDR3 was genomic DNA. TCRdb called the reads again in MiXCR, with one record for every CDR3 protein. The table records roughly 200,000 distinct CDR3 sequences, nearly 65% of them present only once. CD8+CD57+ cell expansion had been shown by flow cytometry in patients chosen for sequencing. No therapy had been given to the patients at the time of blood sampling. As concerns this clonotype: Its antigen is not known. The junction and the germline gene differ at one end; a read error may be behind it.

Input material: sorted CD4+, CD8+, or CD8+CD57+ T cells (not recorded which) from PBMCs. The receptor was isolated from a human donor with aplastic anemia.

Here the CDR3 DNA reads TGCAGTGCTCGAGATGTCGCGGGGGGGAGGGAGACCCTGTACTTC. It translates to CSARDVAGGRETLYF. V and J are TRBV20-1 and TRBJ2-5; 9 positions agree with TRBD2. The germline V gene has CDR1 DFQATT and CDR2 SNEGSKA (reference sequence). The CDR3 sequence is 15 residues long.